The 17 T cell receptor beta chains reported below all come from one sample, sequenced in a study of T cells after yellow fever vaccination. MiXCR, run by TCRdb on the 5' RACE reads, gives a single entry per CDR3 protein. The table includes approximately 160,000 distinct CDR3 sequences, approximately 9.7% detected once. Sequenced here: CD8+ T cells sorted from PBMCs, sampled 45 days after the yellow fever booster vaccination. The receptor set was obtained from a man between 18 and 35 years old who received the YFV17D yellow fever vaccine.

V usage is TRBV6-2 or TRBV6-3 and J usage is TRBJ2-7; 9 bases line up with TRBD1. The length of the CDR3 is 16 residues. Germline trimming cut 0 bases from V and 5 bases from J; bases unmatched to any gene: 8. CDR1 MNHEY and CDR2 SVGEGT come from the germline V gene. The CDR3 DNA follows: TGTGCCAGCAGTTACTCGCCCGGACAGGGGAGGGACGAGCAGTACGTC. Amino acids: CASSYSPGQGRDEQYV.

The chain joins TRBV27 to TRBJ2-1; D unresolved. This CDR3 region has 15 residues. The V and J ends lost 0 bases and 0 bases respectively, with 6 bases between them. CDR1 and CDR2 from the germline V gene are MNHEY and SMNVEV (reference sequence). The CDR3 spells CASSLSSSSYNEQFF. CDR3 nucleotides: TGTGCCAGCAGTTTATCGAGTAGCTCCTACAATGAGCAGTTCTTC.

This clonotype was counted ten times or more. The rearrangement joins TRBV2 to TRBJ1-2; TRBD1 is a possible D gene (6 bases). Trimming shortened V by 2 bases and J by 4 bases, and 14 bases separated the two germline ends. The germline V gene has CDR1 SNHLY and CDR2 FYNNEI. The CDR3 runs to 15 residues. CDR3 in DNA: TGTGCCAGCAGTGAAAGGGCAGGGGAAGGCTATGGCTACACCTTC. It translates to CASSERAGEGYGYTF.

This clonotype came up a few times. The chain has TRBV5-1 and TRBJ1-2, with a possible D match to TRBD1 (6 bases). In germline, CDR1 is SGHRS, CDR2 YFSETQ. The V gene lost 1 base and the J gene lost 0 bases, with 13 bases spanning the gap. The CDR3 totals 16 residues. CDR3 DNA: TGCGCCAGCAGCTTGCTCGACAGGAAACCTAACTATGGCTACACCTTC. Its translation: CASSLLDRKPNYGYTF.

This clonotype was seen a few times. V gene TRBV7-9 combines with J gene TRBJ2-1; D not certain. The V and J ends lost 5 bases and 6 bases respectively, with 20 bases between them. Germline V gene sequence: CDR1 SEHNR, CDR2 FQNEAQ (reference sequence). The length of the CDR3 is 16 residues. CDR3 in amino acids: CASSTPRAAPFNEQFF. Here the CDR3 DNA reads TGTGCCAGCAGCACCCCACGTGCAGCTCCCTTCAATGAGCAGTTCTTC. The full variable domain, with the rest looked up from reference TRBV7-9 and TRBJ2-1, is DTGVSQNPRHKITKRGQNVTFRCDPISEHNRLYWYRQTLGQGPEFLTYFQNEAQLEKSRLLSDRFSAERPKGSFSTLEIQRTEQGDSAMYLCASSTPRAAPFNEQFFGPGTRLTVL.

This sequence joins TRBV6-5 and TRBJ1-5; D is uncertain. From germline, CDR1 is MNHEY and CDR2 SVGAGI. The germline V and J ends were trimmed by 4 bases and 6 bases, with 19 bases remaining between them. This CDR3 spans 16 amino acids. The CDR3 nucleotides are TGTGCCAGCAGTTCGGTAGCGACTCCCCGGCCTCAGCCCCAGCATTTT. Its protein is CASSSVATPRPQPQHF.

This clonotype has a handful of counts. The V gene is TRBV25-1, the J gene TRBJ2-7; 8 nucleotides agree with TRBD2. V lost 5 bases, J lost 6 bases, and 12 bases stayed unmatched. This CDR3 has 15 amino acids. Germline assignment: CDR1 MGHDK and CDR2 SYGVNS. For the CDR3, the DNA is TGTGCCAGCAGTCTGCTAGCGGGTTCTCCTGGCGAGCAGTACTTC. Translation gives CASSLLAGSPGEQYF.

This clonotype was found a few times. CDR3 nucleotides: TGTGCCAGCCGATCTTGGGACACCGGGGAGCTGTTTTTT. It codes for CASRSWDTGELFF. The rearrangement joins TRBV6-2 or TRBV6-3 to TRBJ2-2; D unresolved. Germline V gene data show CDR1 as MNHEY and CDR2 as SVGEGT. The CDR3 consists of 13 residues. Trimming left V 8 bases short and J 3 bases short, with 10 bases between.

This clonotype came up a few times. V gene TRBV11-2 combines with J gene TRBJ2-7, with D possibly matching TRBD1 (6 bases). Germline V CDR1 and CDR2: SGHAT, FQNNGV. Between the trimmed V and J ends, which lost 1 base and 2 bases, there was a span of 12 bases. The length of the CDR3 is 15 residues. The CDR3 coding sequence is TGTGCCAGCAGCTTAGGACAGGATTCGACCTACGAGCAGTACTTC. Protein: CASSLGQDSTYEQYF.

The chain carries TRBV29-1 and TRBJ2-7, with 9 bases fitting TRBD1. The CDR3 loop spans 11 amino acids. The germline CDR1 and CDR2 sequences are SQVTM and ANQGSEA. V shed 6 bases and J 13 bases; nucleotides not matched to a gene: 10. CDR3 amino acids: CSVPIRDRVYF. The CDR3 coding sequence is TGCAGCGTCCCCATCCGGGACAGGGTATACTTC.

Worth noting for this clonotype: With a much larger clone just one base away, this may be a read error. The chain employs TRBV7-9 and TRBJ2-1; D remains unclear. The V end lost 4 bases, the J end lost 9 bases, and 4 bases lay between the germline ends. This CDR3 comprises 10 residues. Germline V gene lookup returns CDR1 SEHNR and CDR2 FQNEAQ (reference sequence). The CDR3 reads CASSWGEQFF. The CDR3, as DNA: TGTGCCAGCAGCTGGGGTGAGCAGTTCTTC.

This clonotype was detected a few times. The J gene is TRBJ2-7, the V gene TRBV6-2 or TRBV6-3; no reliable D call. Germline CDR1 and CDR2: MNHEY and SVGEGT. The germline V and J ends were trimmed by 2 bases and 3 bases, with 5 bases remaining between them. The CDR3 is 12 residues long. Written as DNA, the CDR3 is TGTGCCAGCAGTTACGGGATCTACGAGCAGTACGTC. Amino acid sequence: CASSYGIYEQYV.

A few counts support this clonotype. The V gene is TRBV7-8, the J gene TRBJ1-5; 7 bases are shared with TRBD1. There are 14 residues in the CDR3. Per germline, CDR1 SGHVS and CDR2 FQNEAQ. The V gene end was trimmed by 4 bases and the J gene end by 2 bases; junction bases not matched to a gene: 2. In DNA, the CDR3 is TGTGCCAGCAGCTCGCAGGGGGGCAATCAGCCCCAGCATTTT. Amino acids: CASSSQGGNQPQHF.

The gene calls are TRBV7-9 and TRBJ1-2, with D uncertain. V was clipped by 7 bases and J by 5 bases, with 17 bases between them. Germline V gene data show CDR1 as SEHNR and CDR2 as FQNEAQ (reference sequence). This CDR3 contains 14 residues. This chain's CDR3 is CASTLGSWGYGYTF. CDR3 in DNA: TGTGCCAGCACACTAGGGAGTTGGGGATATGGCTACACCTTC.

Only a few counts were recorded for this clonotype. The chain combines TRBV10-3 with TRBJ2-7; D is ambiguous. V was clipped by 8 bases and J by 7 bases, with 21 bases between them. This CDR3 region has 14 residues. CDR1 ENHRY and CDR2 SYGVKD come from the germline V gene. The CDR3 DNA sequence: TGTGCCATCGGCGACCCCGGAATCGGCGGTGAGCAGTACGTC. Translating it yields CAIGDPGIGGEQYV.

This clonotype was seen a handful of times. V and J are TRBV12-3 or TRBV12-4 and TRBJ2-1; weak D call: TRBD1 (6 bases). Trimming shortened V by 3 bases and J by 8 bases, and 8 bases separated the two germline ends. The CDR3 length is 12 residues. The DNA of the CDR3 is TGTGCCAGCAGTTTTCAGGGGTATGAGCAGTTCTTC. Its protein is CASSFQGYEQFF.

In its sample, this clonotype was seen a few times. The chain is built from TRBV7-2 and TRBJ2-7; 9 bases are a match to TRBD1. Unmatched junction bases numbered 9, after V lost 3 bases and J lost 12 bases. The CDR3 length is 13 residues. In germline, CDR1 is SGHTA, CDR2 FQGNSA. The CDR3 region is CASSFSDRGQLYV. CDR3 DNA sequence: TGTGCCAGCAGCTTTTCGGACAGGGGTCAGTTGTACGTC.